This TCR beta chain was sequenced in a study of blood T cell repertoires in COVID-19. The authors' processing: Amplification of reference gene primers was used by the study to estimate nucleated cell counts. Sequencing was performed with immunoSEQ multiplex PCR; in TCRdb, only in-frame clones are kept and a portion is missing. The DNA was the basis for D and trimming; V, J and clone size are from that table. The data show some 270,000 clones, 85% to 90% seen once. The CDR3 covers 14 residues. The V and J ends lost 2 bases and 0 bases respectively, with 5 bases between them. Germline V gives CDR1 KGHSH, CDR2 LQKENI.

The source is a woman aged 55-69 years who had recovered from COVID-19. Sequences were obtained from PBMCs or T cells enriched from blood (not recorded which). V is TRBV18 and J is TRBJ1-5; D gene ambiguous. The CDR3 here is CASSPDFSNQPQHF. CDR3 sequence (DNA): TGTGCCAGCTCACCAGACTTTAGCAATCAGCCCCAGCATTTT.